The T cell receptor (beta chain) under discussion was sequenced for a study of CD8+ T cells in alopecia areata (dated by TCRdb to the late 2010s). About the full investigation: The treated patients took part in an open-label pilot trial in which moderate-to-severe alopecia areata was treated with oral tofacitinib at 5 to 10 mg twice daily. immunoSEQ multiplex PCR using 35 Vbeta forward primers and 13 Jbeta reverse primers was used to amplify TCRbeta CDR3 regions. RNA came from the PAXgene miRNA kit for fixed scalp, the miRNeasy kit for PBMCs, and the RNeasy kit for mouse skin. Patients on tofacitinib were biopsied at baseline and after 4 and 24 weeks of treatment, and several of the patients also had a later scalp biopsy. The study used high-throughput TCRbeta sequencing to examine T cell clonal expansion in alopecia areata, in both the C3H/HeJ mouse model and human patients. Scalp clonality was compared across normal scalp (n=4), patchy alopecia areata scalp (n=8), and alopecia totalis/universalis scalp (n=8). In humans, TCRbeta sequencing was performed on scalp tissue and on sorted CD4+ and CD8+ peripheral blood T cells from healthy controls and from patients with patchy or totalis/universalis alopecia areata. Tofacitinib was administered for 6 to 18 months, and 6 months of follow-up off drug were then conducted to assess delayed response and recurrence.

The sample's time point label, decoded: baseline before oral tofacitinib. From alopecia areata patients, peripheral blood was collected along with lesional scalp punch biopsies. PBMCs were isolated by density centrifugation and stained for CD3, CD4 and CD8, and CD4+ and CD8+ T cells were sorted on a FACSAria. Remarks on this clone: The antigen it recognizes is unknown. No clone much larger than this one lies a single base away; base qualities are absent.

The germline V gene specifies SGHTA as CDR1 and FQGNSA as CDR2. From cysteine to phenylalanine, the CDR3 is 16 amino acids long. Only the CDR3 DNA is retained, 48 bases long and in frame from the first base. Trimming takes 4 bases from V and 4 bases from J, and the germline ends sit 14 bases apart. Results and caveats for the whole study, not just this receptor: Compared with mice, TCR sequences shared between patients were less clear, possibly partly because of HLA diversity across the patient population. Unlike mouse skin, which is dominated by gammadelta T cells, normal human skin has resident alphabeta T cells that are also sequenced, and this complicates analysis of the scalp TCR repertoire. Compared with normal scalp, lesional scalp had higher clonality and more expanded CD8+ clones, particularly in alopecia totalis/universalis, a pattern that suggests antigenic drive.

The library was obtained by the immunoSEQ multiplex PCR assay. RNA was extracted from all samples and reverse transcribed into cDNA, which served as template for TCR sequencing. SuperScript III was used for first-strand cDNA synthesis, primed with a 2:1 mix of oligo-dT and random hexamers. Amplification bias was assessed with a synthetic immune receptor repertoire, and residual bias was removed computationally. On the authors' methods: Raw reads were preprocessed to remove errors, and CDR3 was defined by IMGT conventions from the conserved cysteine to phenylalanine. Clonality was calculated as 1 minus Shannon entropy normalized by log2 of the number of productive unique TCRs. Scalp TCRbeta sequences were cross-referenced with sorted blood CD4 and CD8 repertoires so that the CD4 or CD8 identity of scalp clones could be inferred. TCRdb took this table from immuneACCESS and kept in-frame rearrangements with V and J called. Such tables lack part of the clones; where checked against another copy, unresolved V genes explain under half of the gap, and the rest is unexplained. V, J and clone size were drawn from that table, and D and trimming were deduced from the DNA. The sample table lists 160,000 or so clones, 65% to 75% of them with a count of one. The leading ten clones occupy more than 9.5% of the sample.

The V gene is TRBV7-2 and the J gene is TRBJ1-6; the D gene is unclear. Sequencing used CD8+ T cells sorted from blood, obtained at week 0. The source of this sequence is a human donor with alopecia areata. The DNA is TGTGCCAGCAGCTCCGCTTTACAACCTTATAATTCACCCCTCCACTTT. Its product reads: CASSSALQPYNSPLHF.